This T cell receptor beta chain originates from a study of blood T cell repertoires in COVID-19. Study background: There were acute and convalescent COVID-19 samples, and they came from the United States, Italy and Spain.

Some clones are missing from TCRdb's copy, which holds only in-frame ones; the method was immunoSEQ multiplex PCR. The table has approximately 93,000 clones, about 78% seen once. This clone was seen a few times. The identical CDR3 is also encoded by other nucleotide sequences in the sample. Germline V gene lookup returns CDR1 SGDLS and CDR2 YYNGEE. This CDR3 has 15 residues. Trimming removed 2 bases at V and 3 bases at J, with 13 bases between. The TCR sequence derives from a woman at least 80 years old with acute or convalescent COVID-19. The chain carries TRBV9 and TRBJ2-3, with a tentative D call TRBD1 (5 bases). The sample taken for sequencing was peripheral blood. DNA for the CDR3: TGTGCCAGCAGCGTTGAGCAGGGTCGTACAGATACGCAGTATTTT. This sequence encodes CASSVEQGRTDTQYF. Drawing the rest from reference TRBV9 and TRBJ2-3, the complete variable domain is DSGVTQTPKHLITATGQRVTLRCSPRSGDLSVYWYQQSLDQGLQFLIQYYNGEERAKGNILERFSAQQFPDLHSELNLSSLELGDSALYFCASSVEQGRTDTQYFGPGTRLTVL.